The rows below give T cell receptor beta chains drawn from one sample of a study of cytomegalovirus exposure and HLA in healthy donors. Sequencing was performed with immunoSEQ multiplex PCR; in TCRdb, only in-frame clones are kept and a portion is missing. The sample shows about 140,000 clones, roughly nine tenths of them seen only once. The sample was PBMCs. The receptors derive from a man between 18 and 35 years old in good health and CMV-seronegative. Both conserved end residues are part of each CDR3. A D gene is named only where the DNA matches it firmly. Some rows mark clone size as missing; the rest say once, few, many or name a class of expanded clone.

TRBV28	TRBJ1-2	.	TRBD1	TGTGCCAGCAGTCCGGTCGACAGGGAATCCGACGGCTACACCTTC	CASSPVDRESDGYTF
TRBV7-7	TRBJ2-2	.	TRBD2	TGTGCCAGCAGCTTACGGGGGGGCCTACGCCCGAACACCGGGGAGCTGTTTTTT	CASSLRGGLRPNTGELFF
TRBV20-1	TRBJ2-1	.	.	TGCAGTGCTAGCCTTTTAAATGAGCAGTTCTTC	CSASLLNEQFF
TRBV7-8	TRBJ2-1	.	TRBD2	TGTGCCAGCAGCCCATGGCGGCTAGCGGGAGGCGGGGGGCCCTACAATGAGCAGTTCTTC	CASSPWRLAGGGGPYNEQFF
TRBV5-1	TRBJ2-1	.	TRBD2	TGCGCCAGCAGCTGGGGACCTAGCGGGGGGAACAATGAGCAGTTCTTC	CASSWGPSGGNNEQFF
TRBV19	TRBJ1-4	.	.	TGTGCCAGTAGGAGAACGGGACATTTATGGGAAAAACTGTTTTTT	CASRRTGHLWEKLFF
TRBV6-5	TRBJ2-1	.	.	TGTGCCAGCAGTTACTCCAGGTTTGGGTACAATGAGCAGTTCTTC	CASSYSRFGYNEQFF
TRBV10-3	TRBJ2-1	.	TRBD2	TGTGCCATCAGTTCAGGGACTAGCGGTCCATCCTACAATGAGCAGTTCTTC	CAISSGTSGPSYNEQFF
TRBV21-1	TRBJ2-2	.	.	TGTGCCAGCAACCGTCCGGGGGAAGGGAACACCGGGGAGCTGTTTTTT	CASNRPGEGNTGELFF
TRBV12-5	TRBJ2-2	.	TRBD2	TGTGCTAGTGGTTTACCCCCGGGAGGGTCCACCGGGGAGCTGTTTTTT	CASGLPPGGSTGELFF
TRBV27	TRBJ2-1	.	.	TGTGCCAGCAGTTTATCGGTAGCAGCCTCACTCTACAATGAGCAGTTCTTC	CASSLSVAASLYNEQFF
TRBV30	TRBJ1-5	once	.	TGTGCCTGGAGCGGTCGGATCGATCGAGGGCAGCCCCAGCATTTT	CAWSGRIDRGQPQHF
TRBV2	TRBJ2-1	.	TRBD1	TGTGCCAGCAGTGAAAGCAGGGGGCGGGATGAGCAGTTCTTC	CASSESRGRDEQFF
TRBV28	TRBJ1-2	.	TRBD1	TGTGCCAGCAGCGGACAGGGCAGTGGCTACACCTTC	CASSGQGSGYTF
TRBV6-5	TRBJ1-1	.	.	TGTGCCAGCAGCCTATGGGCCGGCCGCCCCACTGAAGCTTTCTTT	CASSLWAGRPTEAFF
TRBV11-3	TRBJ2-3	.	.	TGTGCCAGCAGCTTGCACGGTAGCACAGATACGCAGTATTTT	CASSLHGSTDTQYF
TRBV6-5	TRBJ2-1	.	TRBD2	TGTGCCAGCACTAGTAGCGGGAGCTCCTACAATGAGCAGTTCTTC	CASTSSGSSYNEQFF
TRBV6-5	TRBJ1-2	.	TRBD1	TGTGCCAGCAGTTACCAGTGGACAGGCTATGGCTACACCTTC	CASSYQWTGYGYTF
TRBV13	TRBJ2-1	.	TRBD2	TGTGCCAGCAGCTCCCTGGGGGGGGGTCGAAATGAGCAGTTCTTC	CASSSLGGGRNEQFF
TRBV6-1	TRBJ2-1	.	TRBD2	TGTGCCAGCAGTAGACTAGCGGGGGGTTACAATGAGCAGTTCTTC	CASSRLAGGYNEQFF
TRBV28	TRBJ2-7	once	TRBD2	TGTGCCAGCAGTCCCCATAGCGGGGGGTCCTACGAGCAGTACTTC	CASSPHSGGSYEQYF
TRBV14	TRBJ2-5	.	.	TGTGCCAGCAGCCGTGGACATCTTCCGTGGGGAGAGACCCAGTACTTC	CASSRGHLPWGETQYF
TRBV7-2	TRBJ2-1	once	.	TGTGCCAGCAGCTTGCCCAACGCGAATGAGCAGTTCTTC	CASSLPNANEQFF
TRBV5-4	TRBJ2-7	.	TRBD2	TGTGCCAGCAGCACCAGCCCTAGCGGGAACTACGAGCAGTACTTC	CASSTSPSGNYEQYF
TRBV7-9	TRBJ1-2	once	TRBD1	TGTGCCAGCAGCTCCCTAAGACAGGGGAAGGGCTACACCTTC	CASSSLRQGKGYTF
TRBV7-6	TRBJ2-2	.	.	TGTGCCAGCAGCTTAGATCAGGGGTTTGGCGGGGAGCTGTTTTTT	CASSLDQGFGGELFF
TRBV5-4	TRBJ2-5	few	TRBD2	TGTGCCAGCAGCCTTAGCGGGGTACAAGAGACCCAGTACTTC	CASSLSGVQETQYF
TRBV19	TRBJ2-7	.	TRBD1	TGTGCCAGTAGTATGTCCGGGACAGGGAGGACCTACGAGCAGTACTTC	CASSMSGTGRTYEQYF
TRBV7-9	TRBJ1-1	few	.	TGTGCCAGCAGCTTACAAGGGGTTGGAGTGGAAGCTTTCTTT	CASSLQGVGVEAFF
TRBV19	TRBJ1-5	.	TRBD1	TGTGCCAGTAGACAGGGGGCGAAGCCCCAGCATTTT	CASRQGAKPQHF
TRBV9	TRBJ2-5	.	TRBD1	TGTGCCAGCAGCGATCCAGGGGGCTACGAGACCCAGTACTTC	CASSDPGGYETQYF
TRBV4-1	TRBJ2-7	.	TRBD2	TGCGCCAGCAGCCAGGGGACTAGCGGGAGGGCCTACGAGCAGTACTTC	CASSQGTSGRAYEQYF
TRBV6-1	TRBJ1-2	.	.	TGTGCCAGCAGTGAAGCAACAGGGCCTGGCTACACCTTC	CASSEATGPGYTF
TRBV2	TRBJ1-2	.	TRBD1	TGTGCCAGCAGTGAAAGTCTAGGACAGGAGATTAACTATGGCTACACCTTC	CASSESLGQEINYGYTF
TRBV29-1	TRBJ2-1	.	TRBD2	TGCAGCGTTGAATGGGTACTAGCGGGGAATGAGCAGTTCTTC	CSVEWVLAGNEQFF
TRBV4-2	TRBJ1-1	.	.	TGTGCCAGCAGCCCCATCTTCGAGACTGAAGCTTTCTTT	CASSPIFETEAFF
TRBV5-8	TRBJ2-3	.	TRBD1	TGTGCCAGCAGCCCGGGACAGGCCAGCACAGATACGCAGTATTTT	CASSPGQASTDTQYF
TRBV7-8	TRBJ1-1	.	.	TGTGCCAGCAGCTTAAGTCCGGGGAACACTGAAGCTTTCTTT	CASSLSPGNTEAFF
TRBV5-6	TRBJ2-3	.	.	TGTGCCAGCAGCTTGAGGCGGGATACGCAGTATTTT	CASSLRRDTQYF
TRBV10-3	TRBJ1-1	.	.	TGTGCCATCAGTGAGTGGTCCGCGGGGAGGCCTGAAGCTTTCTTT	CAISEWSAGRPEAFF
TRBV29-1	TRBJ2-7	.	.	TGCAGCGTATCCCCCAGCGGGCCTTCCTACGAGCAGTACTTC	CSVSPSGPSYEQYF
TRBV5-1	TRBJ2-7	.	TRBD1	TGCGCCAGCAGCTTAGGGGGACAGGGGGCAAACGAGCAGTACTTC	CASSLGGQGANEQYF
TRBV5-1	TRBJ2-7	.	TRBD1	TGCGCCAGCAGCCCGGGGGACAGGGGCCACGAGCAGTACTTC	CASSPGDRGHEQYF
TRBV19	TRBJ1-3	.	.	TGTGCCAGTAAAATGGCAGGGCCGTCTGGAAACACCATATATTTT	CASKMAGPSGNTIYF
TRBV6-5	TRBJ1-5	.	.	TGTGCCAGCAGTTACGGCGGAGCGGGGCAGCCCCAGCATTTT	CASSYGGAGQPQHF
TRBV7-9	TRBJ2-7	.	.	TGTGCCAGCAGCTTGGGAGGACTGGGCTACGAGCAGTACTTC	CASSLGGLGYEQYF